The 3 T cell receptor beta chains below all came from one sample that was sequenced in a study of molecular identifiers for immune sequencing clone quantification. In TCRdb, the PCR reads were re-called with MiXCR into one record per CDR3 protein. The sample contains more than 250,000 distinct CDR3 sequences, roughly a fifth of which appear only once. The sample consisted of naive CD8+ T cells from blood, with Jurkat cell RNA spiked in. Noted subset: FACS-sorted CD8+CD4-CCR7+CD45RA+ naive T cells. These receptors were collected from a human donor in good health. Some libraries in this study had Jurkat cell RNA spiked in.

In its sample, this clonotype was seen many times. The chain employs TRBV23-1 and TRBJ1-4; possibly TRBD1 for D (5 bases). TRBV23-1 belongs to the ORF category, with a function that is uncertain. V lost 8 bases and J lost 7, with 17 bases in between. The CDR3 has 14 residues. The CDR3 DNA is TGCGCCAGCCCTCGGACAAGGAAAGGTGAAAAACTGTTTTTT. Its protein is CASPRTRKGEKLFF.

This clonotype was seen repeatedly, ten times or more. The rearrangement joins TRBV10-3 to TRBJ2-3; 7 bases map to TRBD2. The CDR3 runs to 14 residues. Germline values: CDR1 ENHRY, CDR2 SYGVKD. V shed 10 bases and J 4 bases; nucleotides not matched to a gene: 11. The CDR3 DNA reads TGTGCCACCGGAGGCGGGGGAGCCGCAGATACGCAGTATTTT. This sequence encodes CATGGGGAADTQYF.

This clonotype occurred many times. This chain connects TRBV12-3 or TRBV12-4 to TRBJ2-2; TRBD1 agrees at 7 bases. The CDR3 totals 15 residues. V lost 8 bases to trimming and J lost 6 bases; unmatched junction nucleotides: 12. CDR3 in amino acids: CASWGQLTTAGELFF. The DNA for the CDR3 is TGTGCCAGCTGGGGACAGTTGACGACGGCCGGGGAGCTGTTTTTT.